The T cell receptor (beta chain) described here comes from a study of blood T cells in healthy people across ages. A second PCR of 7 to 11 cycles used a sample-barcoded 5' primer and a J-beta primer mix. TCRdb analysed the 5' RACE reads with MiXCR anew, one entry per CDR3 protein. In the table there are fewer than 2,000,000 distinct CDR3 sequences, approximately 40% of which are singletons. This CDR3 comprises 12 residues. Per the germline V gene, CDR1 is SEHNR and CDR2 is FQNEAQ (reference sequence). The V and J ends lost 5 bases and 10 bases, in that order; junction bases with no gene match: 5. The rearrangement uses TRBV7-9 and TRBJ2-1; 7 bases match TRBD1. The clonotype comes from a human donor in good health. Source material: blood. In DNA form, the CDR3 reads TGTGCCAGCAGCCCACAGGGGAAGGAGCAGTTCTTC. Protein: CASSPQGKEQFF.